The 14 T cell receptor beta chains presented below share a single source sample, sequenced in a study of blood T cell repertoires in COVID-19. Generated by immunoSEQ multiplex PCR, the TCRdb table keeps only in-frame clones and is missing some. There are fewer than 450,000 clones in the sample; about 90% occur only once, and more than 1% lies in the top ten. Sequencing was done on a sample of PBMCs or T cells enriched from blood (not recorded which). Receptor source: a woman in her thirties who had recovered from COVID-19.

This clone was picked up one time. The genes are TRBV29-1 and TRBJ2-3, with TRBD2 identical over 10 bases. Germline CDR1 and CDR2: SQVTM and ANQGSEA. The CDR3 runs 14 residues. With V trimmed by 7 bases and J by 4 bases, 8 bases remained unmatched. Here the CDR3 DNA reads TGCAGCGCGGCACTAGCGGGGTGGGCAGATACGCAGTATTTT. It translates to CSAALAGWADTQYF.

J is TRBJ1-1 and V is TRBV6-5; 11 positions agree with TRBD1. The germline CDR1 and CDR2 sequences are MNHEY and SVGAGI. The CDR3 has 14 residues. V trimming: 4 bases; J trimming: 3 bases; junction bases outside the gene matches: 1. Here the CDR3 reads CASSSGQGDTEAFF. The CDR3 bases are TGTGCCAGCAGTTCGGGACAGGGGGACACTGAAGCTTTCTTT.

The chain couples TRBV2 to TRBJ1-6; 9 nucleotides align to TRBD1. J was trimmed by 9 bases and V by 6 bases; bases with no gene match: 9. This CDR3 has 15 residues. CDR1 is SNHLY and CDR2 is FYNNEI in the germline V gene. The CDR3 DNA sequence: TGTGCCAGCAGCTCTTCCGGGACAGGGCTTTCACCCCTCCACTTT. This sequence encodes CASSSSGTGLSPLHF.

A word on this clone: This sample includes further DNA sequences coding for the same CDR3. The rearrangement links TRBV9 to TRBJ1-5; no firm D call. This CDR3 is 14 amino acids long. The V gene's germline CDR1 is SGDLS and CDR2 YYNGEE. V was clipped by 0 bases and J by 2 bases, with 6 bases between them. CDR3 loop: CASSVGGGNQPQHF. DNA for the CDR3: TGTGCCAGCAGCGTAGGCGGGGGCAATCAGCCCCAGCATTTT.

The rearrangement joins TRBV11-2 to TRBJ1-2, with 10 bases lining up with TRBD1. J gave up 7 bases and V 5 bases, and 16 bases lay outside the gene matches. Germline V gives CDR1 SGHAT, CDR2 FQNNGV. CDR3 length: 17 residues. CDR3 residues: CASSPSRSDRGSSGYTF. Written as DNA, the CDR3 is TGTGCCAGCAGCCCCTCTCGATCGGACAGGGGGAGTAGTGGCTACACCTTC.

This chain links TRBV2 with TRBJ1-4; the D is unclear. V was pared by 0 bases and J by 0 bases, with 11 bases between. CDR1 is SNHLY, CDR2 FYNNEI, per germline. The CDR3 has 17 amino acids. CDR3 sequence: CASSEAPLSATNEKLFF. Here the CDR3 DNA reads TGTGCCAGCAGTGAAGCCCCACTCTCTGCAACTAATGAAAAACTGTTTTTT.

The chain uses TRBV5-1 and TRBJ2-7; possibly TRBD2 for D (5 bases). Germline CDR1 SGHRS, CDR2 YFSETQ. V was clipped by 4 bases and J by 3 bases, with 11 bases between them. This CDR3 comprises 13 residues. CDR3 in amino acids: CASSPGRDYEQYF. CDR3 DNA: TGCGCCAGCAGCCCCGGACGGGACTACGAGCAGTACTTC.

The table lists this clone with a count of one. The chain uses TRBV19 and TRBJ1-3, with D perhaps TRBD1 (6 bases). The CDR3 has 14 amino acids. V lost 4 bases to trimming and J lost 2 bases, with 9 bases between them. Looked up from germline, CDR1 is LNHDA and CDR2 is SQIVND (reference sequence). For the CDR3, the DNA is TGTGCCAGTAGTACAGGGGACACTGGAAACACCATATATTTT. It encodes CASSTGDTGNTIYF.

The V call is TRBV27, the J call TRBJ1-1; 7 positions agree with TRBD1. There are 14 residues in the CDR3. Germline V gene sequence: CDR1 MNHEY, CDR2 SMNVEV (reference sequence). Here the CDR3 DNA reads TGTGCGTCAGGGGGGCAGGGGCGACACACTGAAGCTTTCTTT. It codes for CASGGQGRHTEAFF.

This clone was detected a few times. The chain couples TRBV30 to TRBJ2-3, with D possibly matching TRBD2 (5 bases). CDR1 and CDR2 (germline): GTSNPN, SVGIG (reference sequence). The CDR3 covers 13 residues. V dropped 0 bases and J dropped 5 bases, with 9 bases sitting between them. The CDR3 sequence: CAWSVDREDTQYF. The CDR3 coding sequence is TGTGCCTGGAGTGTTGACCGGGAAGATACGCAGTATTTT.

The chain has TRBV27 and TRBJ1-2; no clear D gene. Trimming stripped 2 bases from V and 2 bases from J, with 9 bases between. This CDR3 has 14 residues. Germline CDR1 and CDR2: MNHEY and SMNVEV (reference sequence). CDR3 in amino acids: CASSLRRSNYGYTF. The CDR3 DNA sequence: TGTGCCAGCAGTTTAAGGCGGTCAAACTATGGCTACACCTTC.

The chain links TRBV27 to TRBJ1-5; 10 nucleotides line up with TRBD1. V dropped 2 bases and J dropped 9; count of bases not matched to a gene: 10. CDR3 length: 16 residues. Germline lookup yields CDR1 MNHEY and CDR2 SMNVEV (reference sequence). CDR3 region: CASSLGGTGVIRPQHF. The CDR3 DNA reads TGTGCCAGCAGTTTAGGCGGGACAGGGGTTATCAGGCCCCAGCATTTT.

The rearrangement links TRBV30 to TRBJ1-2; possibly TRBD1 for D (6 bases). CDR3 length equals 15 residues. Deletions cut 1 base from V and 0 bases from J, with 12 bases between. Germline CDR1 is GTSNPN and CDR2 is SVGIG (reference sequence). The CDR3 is CAWSGGRTANYGYTF. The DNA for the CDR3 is TGTGCCTGGAGTGGAGGAAGGACAGCTAACTATGGCTACACCTTC.

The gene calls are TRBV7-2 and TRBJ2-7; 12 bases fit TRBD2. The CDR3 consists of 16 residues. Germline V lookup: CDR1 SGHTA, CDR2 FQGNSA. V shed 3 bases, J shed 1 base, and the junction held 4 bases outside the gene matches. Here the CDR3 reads CASSLLLAGGSYEQYF. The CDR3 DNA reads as TGTGCCAGCAGCTTGTTACTAGCGGGGGGTTCCTACGAGCAGTACTTC. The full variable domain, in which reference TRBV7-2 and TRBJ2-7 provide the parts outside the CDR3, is GAGVSQSPSNKVTEKGKDVELRCDPISGHTALYWYRQSLGQGLEFLIYFQGNSAPDKSGLPSDRFSAERTGGSVSTLTIQRTQQEDSAVYLCASSLLLAGGSYEQYFGPGTRLTVT.